This T cell receptor (beta chain) was documented in a study of OX40 agonist ivuxolimab in advanced cancers. In germline, CDR1 is MGHRA, CDR2 YSYEKL. This CDR3 has 17 amino acids. With V trimmed by 4 bases and J by 4 bases, 14 bases remained unmatched. Sequencing used immunoSEQ multiplex PCR; TCRdb keeps in-frame clones, though not all of them. The table lists tens of thousands of clones, roughly 89% of them singletons. The sample in question was CD4+ or CD8+ T cells sorted from blood, obtained in a trial of the OX40 agonist ivuxolimab. This receptor was identified in an adult with an advanced solid tumor such as melanoma, head and neck, liver or kidney cancer. The chain combines TRBV4-1 with TRBJ2-7, with 9 bases fitting TRBD1. The CDR3 reads CASSLRTRTGELYEQYF. In DNA form, the CDR3 reads TGCGCCAGCAGCCTACGTACCCGGACAGGGGAATTATACGAGCAGTACTTC.